The 9 T cell receptor beta chains reported below all come from one sample, sequenced in a study of blood T cell repertoires in COVID-19. Some clones are missing from TCRdb's copy, which holds only in-frame ones; the method was immunoSEQ multiplex PCR. The data contain some 300,000 clones, approximately 89% of them singletons. The sequenced sample consisted of PBMCs or T cells enriched from blood (not recorded which). These receptors all come from a woman in her thirties or forties who had recovered from COVID-19.

J is TRBJ1-6 and V is TRBV28, with 7 nucleotides matching TRBD1. V dropped 3 bases and J dropped 9; count of bases not matched to a gene: 5. The CDR3 totals 14 residues. The germline gives CDR1 MDHEN, CDR2 SYDVKM. CDR3 in DNA: TGTGCCAGCAGTTTTTCCAGGGGGACTTCACCCCTCCACTTT. As protein: CASSFSRGTSPLHF.

The CDR3 DNA sequence: TGTGCCAGCAGCTTACCAGGGGGAGAGCTGTTTTTT. Its translation is CASSLPGGELFF. V is TRBV7-9 and J is TRBJ1-4; TRBD1 matches at 7 bases. The CDR3 runs 12 residues. V gave up 2 bases and J gave up 14 bases; unmatched junction bases: 5. Germline V gene sequence: CDR1 SEHNR, CDR2 FQNEAQ (reference sequence).

This chain links TRBV3-1 (or the pseudogene TRBV3-2) with TRBJ2-7, with TRBD2 identical over 14 bases. Trimming cost V 4 bases and J 3 bases; bases outside gene matches: 8. In germline, CDR1 is LGHDT, CDR2 YNNKEL (reference sequence). The CDR3 contains 17 residues. CDR3 region: CASSLRGTSGSNYEQYF. CDR3 sequence (DNA): TGTGCCAGCAGCCTCCGAGGGACTAGCGGGAGCAACTACGAGCAGTACTTC.

The chain uses TRBV2 and TRBJ2-7; 7 bases match TRBD2. CDR1 is SNHLY, CDR2 FYNNEI, per germline. V was clipped by 6 bases and J by 3 bases; unmatched bases: 11. The CDR3 runs to 15 residues. CDR3 sequence: CASSVRGSGYYEQYF. The CDR3 DNA reads as TGTGCCAGCAGCGTCCGAGGTAGCGGGTACTACGAGCAGTACTTC. Combining the CDR3 with reference TRBV2 and TRBJ2-7 gives the whole variable domain EPEVTQTPSHQVTQMGQEVILRCVPISNHLYFYWYRQILGQKVEFLVSFYNNEISEKSEIFDDQFSVERPDGSNFTLKIRSTKLEDSAMYFCASSVRGSGYYEQYFGPGTRLTVT.

The rearrangement links TRBV11-3 to TRBJ2-7, with 7 positions matching TRBD2. The CDR3 length is 15 residues. Trimming took 1 base from V and 3 from J; bases not matched to a gene: 6. Germline values: CDR1 SGHNT, CDR2 YENEEA. The CDR3 loop reads CASSLGGLADYEQYF. As DNA, the CDR3 is TGTGCCAGCAGCTTAGGAGGTCTAGCGGACTACGAGCAGTACTTC. The variable domain in full, with the rest retrieved from reference TRBV11-3 and TRBJ2-7, is EAGVVQSPRYKIIEKKQPVAFWCNPISGHNTLYWYLQNLGQGPELLIRYENEEAVDDSQLPKDRFSAERLKGVDSTLKIQPAELGDSAVYLCASSLGGLADYEQYFGPGTRLTVT.

CDR3 in DNA: TGTGCCAGCAGCCCTAGGACAGGTTATGAAGAGACCCAGTACTTC. The encoded protein is CASSPRTGYEETQYF. The rearrangement uses TRBV7-2 and TRBJ2-5; 7 nucleotides match TRBD1. This CDR3 contains 15 residues. Trimming took 5 bases from V and 3 from J; bases not matched to a gene: 9. The germline V gene encodes CDR1 SGHTA and CDR2 FQGNSA.

This chain uses TRBV5-4 with TRBJ2-7, with 8 positions matching TRBD1. The CDR3 spans 15 residues. V shed 0 bases, J shed 5 bases, and the junction held 7 bases outside the gene matches. CDR1 is SGHNT and CDR2 is YYREEE in the germline V gene (reference sequence). CDR3 loop: CASSLDPGGIDEQYF. The CDR3 bases are TGTGCCAGCAGCTTGGACCCAGGGGGCATCGACGAGCAGTACTTC. The full variable domain, rest sourced from reference TRBV5-4 and TRBJ2-7, is ETGVTQSPTHLIKTRGQQVTLRCSSQSGHNTVSWYQQALGQGPQFIFQYYREEENGRGNFPPRFSGLQFPNYSSELNVNALELDDSALYLCASSLDPGGIDEQYFGPGTRLTVT.

V is TRBV6-5 and J is TRBJ1-3; D is perhaps TRBD1 (6 bases). This CDR3 comprises 16 residues. The V end was cut by 0 bases, the J end by 2 bases, with 11 bases between. CDR1 and CDR2 (germline): MNHEY, SVGAGI. Here the CDR3 DNA reads TGTGCCAGCAGTTACTCCTCAGGGGTTCCTGGAAACACCATATATTTT. It codes for CASSYSSGVPGNTIYF.

The J gene is TRBJ1-2, the V gene TRBV28; a possible D gene is TRBD1 (5 bases). Deletions cut 6 bases from V and 5 bases from J, with 10 bases between. The CDR3 extends over 12 amino acids. Germline V gene sequence: CDR1 MDHEN, CDR2 SYDVKM. Written as DNA, the CDR3 is TGTGCCAGCAGCGCTGGGGGGTATGGCTACACCTTC. Amino acids: CASSAGGYGYTF.